This is a list of T cell receptor beta chains from one sample in a study of cytomegalovirus exposure and HLA in healthy donors. Method: immunoSEQ multiplex PCR; TCRdb's copy keeps in-frame clones and lacks some. This table holds nearly 110,000 clones, roughly 82% found once. Sequenced sample: PBMCs. These receptors were taken from a young man in good health and CMV-seropositive. Both conserved end residues are part of each CDR3. Each record gives: J gene, clone size, D gene, V gene, CDR3 protein, CDR3 DNA. A D gene is named only where the DNA matches it firmly. Not every row has a clone size; where given, it reads once, few, many or a size class.

J: TRBJ1-6
size: NA
D: NA
V: TRBV19
CDR3: CASSVTGERSPLHF
DNA: TGTGCCAGTAGTGTCACCGGGGAGCGATCACCCCTCCACTTT

J: TRBJ1-2
size: few
D: NA
V: TRBV2
CDR3: CASSEVANYGYTF
DNA: TGTGCCAGCAGTGAGGTAGCTAACTATGGCTACACCTTC

J: TRBJ2-1
size: NA
D: TRBD1
V: TRBV25-1
CDR3: CASSEFTGQSYNEQFF
DNA: TGTGCCAGCAGTGAATTTACGGGACAGTCCTACAATGAGCAGTTCTTC

J: TRBJ1-2
size: NA
D: NA
V: TRBV29-1
CDR3: CSVVYPGQDYGYTF
DNA: TGCAGCGTTGTATACCCAGGGCAGGACTATGGCTACACCTTC

J: TRBJ2-7
size: NA
D: TRBD1
V: TRBV5-1
CDR3: CASSFTGQVSYEQYF
DNA: TGCGCCAGCAGCTTCACTGGACAGGTTTCCTACGAGCAGTACTTC

J: TRBJ2-2
size: few
D: TRBD2
V: TRBV6-4
CDR3: CASSDSRTSNTGELFF
DNA: TGTGCCAGCAGTGACTCCCGGACTAGCAACACCGGGGAGCTGTTTTTT

J: TRBJ2-5
size: NA
D: NA
V: TRBV21-1
CDR3: CASSSPGQLQETQYF
DNA: TGTGCCAGCAGTTCCCCCGGACAGCTTCAAGAGACCCAGTACTTC

J: TRBJ2-2
size: NA
D: TRBD1
V: TRBV10-2
CDR3: CASSERQGATGELFF
DNA: TGCGCCAGCAGTGAAAGACAGGGGGCGACCGGGGAGCTGTTTTTT

J: TRBJ2-3
size: NA
D: NA
V: TRBV5-1
CDR3: CASSLEGVEDTQYF
DNA: TGCGCCAGCAGCTTAGAAGGGGTGGAAGATACGCAGTATTTT

J: TRBJ2-5
size: NA
D: TRBD2
V: TRBV29-1
CDR3: CSVEVPSGSRTQYF
DNA: TGCAGCGTTGAAGTCCCTAGCGGGAGCCGGACCCAGTACTTC

J: TRBJ2-5
size: NA
D: NA
V: TRBV5-1
CDR3: CASSLEGNGETQYF
DNA: TGCGCCAGCAGCTTGGAGGGGAACGGAGAGACCCAGTACTTC

J: TRBJ2-6
size: NA
D: TRBD1
V: TRBV2
CDR3: CASSYTGGGANVLTF
DNA: TGTGCCAGCAGTTACACAGGGGGAGGGGCCAACGTCCTGACTTTC

J: TRBJ1-5
size: NA
D: TRBD1
V: TRBV7-9
CDR3: CSSTVGTGTQPQHF
DNA: TGTTCCAGCACCGTGGGGACAGGGACTCAGCCCCAGCATTTT

J: TRBJ1-4
size: NA
D: NA
V: TRBV29-1
CDR3: CSVLSRSSTTNEKLFF
DNA: TGCAGCGTTTTGAGCAGGTCATCAACAACTAATGAAAAACTGTTTTTT

J: TRBJ2-1
size: NA
D: TRBD2
V: TRBV9
CDR3: CASSVVSGASSYNEQFF
DNA: TGTGCCAGCAGCGTAGTTAGCGGGGCGAGCTCCTACAATGAGCAGTTCTTC

J: TRBJ1-1
size: NA
D: NA
V: TRBV6-1
CDR3: CASEGPLVNTEAFF
DNA: TGTGCCAGCGAGGGTCCTCTGGTGAACACTGAAGCTTTCTTT

J: TRBJ1-5
size: NA
D: NA
V: TRBV23-1
CDR3: CASSQSNGSQPQHF
DNA: TGCGCCAGCAGTCAATCGAACGGGTCTCAGCCCCAGCATTTT

J: TRBJ1-1
size: once
D: NA
V: TRBV5-4
CDR3: CASSFQGSTEAFF
DNA: TGTGCCAGCAGCTTCCAGGGGTCCACTGAAGCTTTCTTT

J: TRBJ2-2
size: NA
D: TRBD2
V: TRBV4-1
CDR3: CASSQATAGGPNSGELFF
DNA: TGCGCCAGCAGCCAAGCCACGGCGGGGGGGCCAAACTCCGGGGAGCTGTTTTTT

J: TRBJ2-6
size: once
D: NA
V: TRBV7-2
CDR3: CASSPRTAGANGLTF
DNA: TGTGCCAGCAGCCCACGGACGGCTGGGGCCAACGGCCTGACTTTC

J: TRBJ1-6
size: few
D: NA
V: TRBV19
CDR3: CASSELTGMSSYNSPLHF
DNA: TGTGCCAGTAGTGAACTAACCGGGATGAGCTCCTATAATTCACCCCTCCACTTT

J: TRBJ1-1
size: few
D: TRBD1
V: TRBV7-9
CDR3: CASSFRQGANTEAFF
DNA: TGTGCCAGCAGCTTCAGACAGGGAGCGAACACTGAAGCTTTCTTT

J: TRBJ2-1
size: NA
D: TRBD1
V: TRBV19
CDR3: CASRDRAQSLVPNEQFF
DNA: TGTGCCAGCCGGGACAGGGCCCAGAGTTTGGTTCCCAATGAGCAGTTCTTC

J: TRBJ2-5
size: once
D: TRBD2
V: TRBV6-4
CDR3: CASARGAQETQYF
DNA: TGTGCCAGCGCGCGGGGGGCACAAGAGACCCAGTACTTC

J: TRBJ1-3
size: NA
D: TRBD1
V: TRBV29-1
CDR3: CSVDRARNTIYF
DNA: TGCAGCGTGGACAGGGCCCGAAACACCATATATTTT

J: TRBJ2-5
size: NA
D: NA
V: TRBV7-9
CDR3: CASSFSGDFGETQYF
DNA: TGTGCCAGCAGCTTCTCCGGTGACTTTGGAGAGACCCAGTACTTC

J: TRBJ2-3
size: NA
D: TRBD1
V: TRBV18
CDR3: CASSLLQGARGTDTQYF
DNA: TGTGCCAGCTCACTCCTTCAGGGGGCTCGGGGCACAGATACGCAGTATTTT

J: TRBJ2-2
size: NA
D: TRBD1
V: TRBV7-9
CDR3: CASGDRATGELFF
DNA: TGTGCCAGCGGGGACAGGGCTACCGGGGAGCTGTTTTTT

J: TRBJ1-2
size: NA
D: NA
V: TRBV7-9
CDR3: CASSLAGHYSGYTF
DNA: TGTGCCAGCAGCTTAGCGGGACACTATTCTGGCTACACCTTC

J: TRBJ2-7
size: NA
D: NA
V: TRBV19
CDR3: CASSPRRGINEQYF
DNA: TGTGCCAGTAGTCCTCGCAGGGGTATAAACGAGCAGTACTTC

J: TRBJ2-1
size: NA
D: NA
V: TRBV6-1
CDR3: CASSEQGITYNEQFF
DNA: TGTGCCAGCAGTGAACAGGGGATAACCTACAATGAGCAGTTCTTC